One sample yielded the 2 T cell receptor beta chains listed below, sequenced in a study of blood T cell repertoires in COVID-19. The data were produced by immunoSEQ multiplex PCR, yet TCRdb's version contains in-frame clones alone and is incomplete. The table has some 290,000 clones, 88% seen once. Sequencing was done on a sample of peripheral blood. These TCRs come from a woman aged 30 to 39 with COVID-19, enrolled during active disease.

V and J are TRBV19 and TRBJ2-3; 12 nucleotides agree with TRBD1. The germline gives CDR1 LNHDA, CDR2 SQIVND (reference sequence). V shed 9 bases and J 3 bases; nucleotides not matched to a gene: 7. This CDR3 has 15 residues. The CDR3 DNA sequence: TGTGCCAGCGCCGGGACAGGGGGCCGGACAGATACGCAGTATTTT. Translated, it gives CASAGTGGRTDTQYF.

This sequence joins TRBV29-1 and TRBJ1-2; perhaps TRBD1 as D (5 bases). V was shortened by 4 bases and J by 6 bases, with 15 bases between the two germline ends. Germline CDR1 SQVTM, CDR2 ANQGSEA. The CDR3 sequence is 13 residues long. The CDR3 nucleotides are TGCAGCGTTGTGCCCGCAGGGTTGAATGGCTACACCTTC. It encodes CSVVPAGLNGYTF.